A selection of T cell receptor beta chains follows, all from one sample in a study of blood T cell repertoires in COVID-19. Sequenced by immunoSEQ multiplex PCR; TCRdb stores in-frame clones only, minus some. The data show 150,000 to 250,000 clones, with about 80% seen just once and roughly 7% held by the top ten. The sample consisted of PBMCs or T cells enriched from blood (not recorded which). These receptors were obtained from a man between 40 and 49 years old who had recovered from COVID-19. Both conserved end residues are part of each CDR3. Each record gives: J gene, D gene, clone size, V gene, CDR3 protein, CDR3 DNA. The D gene is left open where the match is weak. Clone size is shown for a subset of rows, as once, few, many or a class of expanded clone.

>TRBJ1-2|-|-|TRBV18
CASSLLPRSGSPADGYTF
TGTGCCAGCTCACTACTTCCCAGATCGGGGTCCCCAGCCGATGGCTACACCTTC
>TRBJ1-1|TRBD1|few|TRBV6-6
CASSPWRGTGSVGNTEAFF
TGTGCCAGCAGTCCATGGCGGGGGACAGGGTCGGTGGGGAACACTGAAGCTTTCTTT
>TRBJ1-5|-|-|TRBV6-5
CASIREGNQPQHF
TGTGCCAGCATAAGGGAGGGGAATCAGCCCCAGCATTTT
>TRBJ1-5|-|-|TRBV12-3/TRBV12-4
CASSLSRVQPQHF
TGTGCCAGCAGTTTGTCTCGGGTTCAGCCCCAGCATTTT
>TRBJ2-7|TRBD1|-|TRBV4-1
CASSHKTGGSYEQYF
TGCGCCAGCAGCCATAAGACAGGGGGTTCCTACGAGCAGTACTTC
>TRBJ1-6|-|-|TRBV6-5
CASRDISSYNSPLHF
TGTGCCAGCAGAGACATTAGCTCCTATAATTCACCCCTCCACTTT
>TRBJ1-2|-|-|TRBV5-1
CASSLGDSGRGYTF
TGCGCCAGCAGCTTAGGGGACTCAGGGCGCGGCTACACCTTC
>TRBJ1-4|TRBD1|-|TRBV9
CASSGGGPGEKLFF
TGTGCCAGCAGCGGAGGGGGCCCGGGTGAAAAACTGTTTTTT
>TRBJ1-2|TRBD1|-|TRBV4-1
CASSHWAGTGFRHWGGYTF
TGCGCCAGCAGCCACTGGGCCGGGACAGGTTTTAGGCATTGGGGTGGCTACACCTTC
>TRBJ1-1|TRBD1|-|TRBV10-3
CAISDGRQGFGEAFF
TGTGCCATCAGTGACGGGAGACAGGGATTCGGTGAAGCTTTCTTT
>TRBJ1-6|TRBD1|-|TRBV11-2
CASSLDVLQGARGSPLHF
TGTGCCAGCAGCTTAGACGTACTGCAGGGGGCGCGAGGTTCACCCCTCCACTTT
>TRBJ1-4|-|-|TRBV7-9
CASSSLGGWPGGTNEKLFF
TGTGCCAGCAGCTCCCTTGGAGGTTGGCCGGGAGGGACTAATGAAAAACTGTTTTTT
>TRBJ1-2|-|-|TRBV4-2
CASSPRQGAVENYGYTF
TGTGCCAGCAGCCCACGCCAGGGCGCGGTTGAGAACTATGGCTACACCTTC
>TRBJ1-1|-|few|TRBV3-1/TRBV3-2
CASSRGGGLNTEAFF
TGTGCCAGCAGCCGGGGCGGGGGCCTGAACACTGAAGCTTTCTTT
>TRBJ1-2|-|-|TRBV4-1
CASSPTGLYGYTF
TGCGCCAGCAGTCCCACAGGTTTATATGGCTACACCTTC
>TRBJ1-1|-|-|TRBV10-2
CASRGYSEAFF
TGCGCCAGCAGGGGCTACAGTGAAGCTTTCTTT
>TRBJ2-1|TRBD1|-|TRBV29-1
CSASYRGSYNEQFF
TGCAGCGCGTCATACAGGGGGTCCTACAATGAGCAGTTCTTC
>TRBJ2-3|-|once|TRBV5-1
CASSLAETSRSDTQYF
TGCGCCAGCAGCTTGGCCGAGACTAGTCGATCAGATACGCAGTATTTT
>TRBJ1-4|TRBD1|once|TRBV19
CASSLGTGWNEKLFF
TGTGCCAGTAGTCTAGGGACAGGGTGGAATGAAAAACTGTTTTTT
>TRBJ1-3|-|-|TRBV2
CASGLSGNTIYF
TGTGCCAGCGGGCTCTCTGGAAACACCATATATTTT
>TRBJ1-2|-|once|TRBV28
CANGEPNYGYTF
TGTGCCAACGGGGAACCGAACTATGGCTACACCTTC
>TRBJ2-2|TRBD1|-|TRBV28
CASNRDRGNTGELFF
TGTGCCAGCAACCGGGACAGGGGTAACACCGGGGAGCTGTTTTTT
>TRBJ1-2|-|-|TRBV10-3
CAISESDRNYGYTF
TGTGCCATCAGTGAGTCTGACAGAAACTATGGCTACACCTTC
>TRBJ1-1|-|-|TRBV7-9
CASTGSGTEAFF
TGTGCCAGCACCGGATCGGGCACTGAAGCTTTCTTT
>TRBJ1-4|TRBD1|-|TRBV7-6
CASSPRQGSEDEKLFF
TGTGCCAGCAGCCCCCGACAGGGAAGTGAGGATGAAAAACTGTTTTTT
>TRBJ2-1|TRBD1|-|TRBV5-1
CASSPGQGFSNEQFF
TGCGCCAGCAGCCCGGGACAGGGGTTTTCCAATGAGCAGTTCTTC
>TRBJ2-2|-|-|TRBV19
CASKPGTNTGELFF
TGTGCCAGTAAGCCAGGGACAAACACCGGGGAGCTGTTTTTT
>TRBJ2-7|-|-|TRBV7-9
CASSLDSTYEQYF
TGTGCCAGCAGCTTGGACAGCACCTACGAGCAGTACTTC
>TRBJ1-1|TRBD1|-|TRBV18
CASSRERQGVGTEAFF
TGTGCCAGCTCACGAGAAAGGCAGGGGGTGGGAACTGAAGCTTTCTTT
>TRBJ1-2|TRBD1|-|TRBV7-9
CASSSVQGAHGYTF
TGTGCCAGCAGCTCAGTACAGGGGGCCCACGGCTACACCTTC
>TRBJ1-1|-|once|TRBV30
CAWSVVPRNTEAFF
TGTGCCTGGAGTGTCGTCCCGAGGAACACTGAAGCTTTCTTT
>TRBJ2-7|TRBD2|-|TRBV15
CATSRGGVYEQYF
TGTGCCACCAGCAGGGGAGGGGTCTACGAGCAGTACTTC
>TRBJ1-6|-|-|TRBV6-5
CASNNDQGPLHF
TGTGCCAGCAACAATGATCAGGGGCCCCTCCACTTT
>TRBJ1-3|-|-|TRBV4-1
CASSQGRGGRPGNTIYF
TGCGCCAGCAGCCAAGGCCGAGGGGGAAGACCTGGAAACACCATATATTTT
>TRBJ2-2|TRBD2|-|TRBV28
CASSFMASGNTGELFF
TGTGCCAGCAGTTTTATGGCTAGCGGGAACACCGGGGAGCTGTTTTTT
>TRBJ2-7|TRBD2|-|TRBV30
CAWQGGGPLEQYF
TGTGCCTGGCAGGGCGGGGGGCCCCTCGAGCAGTACTTC
>TRBJ1-2|TRBD1|-|TRBV29-1
CSVAPGTGGYGYTF
TGCAGCGTCGCACCCGGGACAGGGGGCTATGGCTACACCTTC
>TRBJ1-1|-|-|TRBV24-1
CATSVPGKSEAFF
TGTGCCACCAGTGTCCCAGGGAAGAGTGAAGCTTTCTTT
>TRBJ2-3|TRBD2|-|TRBV5-1
CASSPGGGGGTDTQYF
TGCGCCAGCAGTCCGGGCGGCGGGGGGGGCACAGATACGCAGTATTTT
>TRBJ2-1|-|-|TRBV7-2
CASSSQNILEQFF
TGTGCCAGCAGCTCCCAAAACATACTAGAGCAGTTCTTC
>TRBJ2-1|-|-|TRBV19
CASSISDSLYNEQFF
TGTGCCAGTAGTATATCGGACTCCCTTTACAATGAGCAGTTCTTC
>TRBJ1-1|-|-|TRBV7-2
CASSPLGGPTEAFF
TGTGCCAGCAGCCCCTTAGGAGGGCCCACTGAAGCTTTCTTT
>TRBJ2-4|-|-|TRBV3-1/TRBV3-2
CASSQEQGAKNIQYF
TGTGCCAGCAGCCAAGAACAGGGAGCCAAAAACATTCAGTACTTC
>TRBJ1-2|-|-|TRBV18
CASSPAGADLTNYGYTF
TGTGCCAGCTCACCGGCAGGGGCCGATTTAACTAACTATGGCTACACCTTC
>TRBJ1-1|-|-|TRBV4-3
CASSAGAMGAFF
TGCGCCAGCAGTGCGGGCGCTATGGGGGCTTTCTTT
>TRBJ1-4|-|-|TRBV7-6
CASSLNRQGGKSELFF
TGTGCCAGCAGCTTAAATCGGCAGGGCGGGAAAAGTGAACTGTTTTTT
>TRBJ1-1|-|-|TRBV28
CASKTGSVSIAFF
TGTGCCAGCAAAACAGGATCCGTTAGTATAGCTTTCTTT
>TRBJ1-2|TRBD1|-|TRBV4-2
CASSPTGQGTYGYTF
TGTGCCAGCAGTCCTACGGGACAGGGGACGTATGGCTACACCTTC
>TRBJ2-7|-|-|TRBV19
CASSPRDTGSYEQYF
TGTGCCAGTAGTCCCCGGGACACGGGTTCCTACGAGCAGTACTTC
>TRBJ1-2|TRBD1|-|TRBV6-5
CASSYEGQGVYGYTF
TGTGCCAGCAGTTACGAGGGACAGGGAGTGTATGGCTACACCTTC
>TRBJ2-7|-|-|TRBV7-2
CASSLAVAGYEQYF
TGTGCCAGCAGCTTAGCAGTGGCAGGTTACGAGCAGTACTTC
>TRBJ1-1|-|once|TRBV29-1
CSVTGGGSGTEAFF
TGCAGCGTTACGGGGGGAGGGTCGGGAACTGAAGCTTTCTTT
>TRBJ1-3|TRBD1|-|TRBV7-9
CASSWVGTGNGNTIYF
TGTGCCAGCAGCTGGGTCGGGACAGGGAATGGAAACACCATATATTTT
>TRBJ2-7|TRBD1|once|TRBV6-5
CASNRDRVNYEQYF
TGTGCCAGCAACCGGGACAGGGTCAACTACGAGCAGTACTTC
>TRBJ1-3|TRBD1|-|TRBV7-9
CASSSTGVGGNTIYF
TGTGCCAGCAGCTCGACAGGGGTGGGAGGAAACACCATATATTTT
>TRBJ2-7|TRBD2|once|TRBV9
CASSLGGGEQYF
TGTGCCAGCAGCCTCGGGGGGGGCGAGCAGTACTTC